A selection of T cell receptor beta chains follows, all from one sample in a study of blood T cell repertoires in COVID-19. TCRdb keeps only in-frame clones here, not all; method: immunoSEQ multiplex PCR. The data hold around 500,000 clones, with 70% to 90% observed a single time. The sample was peripheral blood. The receptor source for this set is a human donor in a cohort sampled during active COVID-19. Each CDR3 is given with its conserved first and last residue. The D gene is left open where the match is weak.

v_gene	d_gene	j_gene	CDR3aa	CDR3nt
TRBV20-1	TRBD1	TRBJ1-2	CSASKGANYGYTF	TGCAGTGCTAGTAAGGGGGCGAACTATGGCTACACCTTC
TRBV29-1	TRBD1	TRBJ1-1	CSGSGTGGVQTEAFF	TGCAGCGGCTCCGGGACAGGGGGAGTACAGACTGAAGCTTTCTTT
TRBV3-1/TRBV3-2	.	TRBJ1-5	CASSPGFSNQPQHF	TGTGCCAGCAGCCCGGGGTTTAGCAATCAGCCCCAGCATTTT
TRBV30	TRBD1	TRBJ1-1	CAWSAPLGQGNTEAFF	TGTGCCTGGAGTGCTCCCCTTGGACAGGGAAACACTGAAGCTTTCTTT
TRBV2	TRBD2	TRBJ2-3	CASSLSGRDSDTQYF	TGTGCCAGCAGTCTTAGCGGGAGGGACTCAGATACGCAGTATTTT
TRBV9	.	TRBJ2-1	CASSVGSSYNEQFF	TGTGCCAGCAGCGTAGGTAGCTCCTACAATGAGCAGTTCTTC
TRBV7-8	TRBD1	TRBJ2-7	CASSPLPGQGSSYEQYF	TGTGCCAGCAGCCCTCTCCCGGGACAGGGCTCCTCCTACGAGCAGTACTTC
TRBV7-2	.	TRBJ2-6	CASSLGPGEAGANVLTF	TGTGCCAGCAGCTTAGGTCCCGGGGAGGCTGGGGCCAACGTCCTGACTTTC
TRBV28	.	TRBJ2-1	CASSFSLPSYNEQFF	TGTGCCAGCAGTTTCAGTCTTCCCTCCTACAATGAGCAGTTCTTC
TRBV28	.	TRBJ1-2	CASSYDGRGGYTF	TGTGCCAGCAGTTATGACGGTCGGGGAGGCTACACCTTC
TRBV4-1	.	TRBJ1-1	CASSQGGGWNTEAFF	TGCGCCAGCAGCCAAGGAGGAGGCTGGAACACTGAAGCTTTCTTT
TRBV28	TRBD2	TRBJ2-1	CASSHRASGDYNEQFF	TGTGCCAGCAGTCATAGGGCTAGCGGGGATTACAATGAGCAGTTCTTC
TRBV19	.	TRBJ1-4	CASRNKGAATNEKLFF	TGTGCCAGTAGGAACAAGGGAGCCGCAACTAATGAAAAACTGTTTTTT
TRBV9	TRBD2	TRBJ2-2	CASSGRGRELAGELFF	TGTGCCAGCAGCGGTCGCGGGAGAGAGTTAGCCGGGGAGCTGTTTTTT
TRBV6-2/TRBV6-3	.	TRBJ1-2	CASSPGQNYGYTF	TGTGCCAGCAGTCCCGGACAGAACTATGGCTACACCTTC
TRBV7-3	TRBD1	TRBJ2-7	CASSLDSQGAREQYF	TGTGCCAGCAGCTTAGACTCCCAGGGGGCAAGGGAGCAGTACTTC
TRBV19	.	TRBJ1-1	CASTTPGAPDTEAFF	TGTGCCAGTACCACCCCAGGGGCCCCGGACACTGAAGCTTTCTTT
TRBV4-2	.	TRBJ2-3	CASSQESGSTDTQYF	TGTGCCAGCAGCCAAGAGAGCGGGAGCACAGATACGCAGTATTTT
TRBV20-1	.	TRBJ2-4	CSASTQDIQYF	TGCAGTGCTAGTACCCAGGACATTCAGTACTTC
TRBV5-4	.	TRBJ2-5	CASSLGYRVKETQYF	TGTGCCAGCAGCTTGGGGTACAGGGTGAAAGAGACCCAGTACTTC
TRBV30	TRBD2	TRBJ2-3	CASDRTGGHTDTQYF	TGTGCCTCTGACCGGACGGGAGGGCACACAGATACGCAGTATTTT
TRBV19	.	TRBJ1-1	CASSPAGRKGRAEAFF	TGTGCCAGTAGTCCTGCAGGGCGGAAAGGGAGGGCTGAAGCTTTCTTT
TRBV19	TRBD1	TRBJ2-1	CASSIDPPGQPQQFF	TGTGCCAGTAGTATAGATCCCCCGGGACAGCCTCAGCAGTTCTTC